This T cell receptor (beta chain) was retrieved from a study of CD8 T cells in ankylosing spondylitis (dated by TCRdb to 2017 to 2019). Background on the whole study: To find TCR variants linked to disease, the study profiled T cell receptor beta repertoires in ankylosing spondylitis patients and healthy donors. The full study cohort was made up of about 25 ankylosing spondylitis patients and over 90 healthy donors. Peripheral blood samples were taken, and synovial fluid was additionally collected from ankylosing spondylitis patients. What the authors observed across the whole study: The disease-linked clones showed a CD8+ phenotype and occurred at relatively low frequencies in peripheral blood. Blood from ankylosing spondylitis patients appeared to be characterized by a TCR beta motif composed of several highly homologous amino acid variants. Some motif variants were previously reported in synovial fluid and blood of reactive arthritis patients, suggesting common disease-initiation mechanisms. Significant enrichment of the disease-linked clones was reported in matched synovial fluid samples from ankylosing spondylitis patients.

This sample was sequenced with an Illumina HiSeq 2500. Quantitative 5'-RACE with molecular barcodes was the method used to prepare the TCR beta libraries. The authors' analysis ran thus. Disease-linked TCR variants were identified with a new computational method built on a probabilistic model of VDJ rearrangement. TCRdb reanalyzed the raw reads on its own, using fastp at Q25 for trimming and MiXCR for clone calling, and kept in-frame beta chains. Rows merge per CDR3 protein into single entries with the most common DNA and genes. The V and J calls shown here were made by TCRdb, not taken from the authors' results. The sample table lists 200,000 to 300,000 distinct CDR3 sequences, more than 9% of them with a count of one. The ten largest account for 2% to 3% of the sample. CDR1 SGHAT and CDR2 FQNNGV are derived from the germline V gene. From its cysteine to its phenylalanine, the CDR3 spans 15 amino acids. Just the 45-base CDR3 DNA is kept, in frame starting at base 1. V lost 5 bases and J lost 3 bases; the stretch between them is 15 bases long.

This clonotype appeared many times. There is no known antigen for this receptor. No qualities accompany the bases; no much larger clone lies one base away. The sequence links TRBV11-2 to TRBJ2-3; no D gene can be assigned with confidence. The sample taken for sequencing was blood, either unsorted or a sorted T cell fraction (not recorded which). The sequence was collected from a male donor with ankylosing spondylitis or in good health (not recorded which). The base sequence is TGTGCCAGCAGCCTCGCGGCTTGGGGTACAGATACGCAGTATTTT. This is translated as CASSLAAWGTDTQYF.